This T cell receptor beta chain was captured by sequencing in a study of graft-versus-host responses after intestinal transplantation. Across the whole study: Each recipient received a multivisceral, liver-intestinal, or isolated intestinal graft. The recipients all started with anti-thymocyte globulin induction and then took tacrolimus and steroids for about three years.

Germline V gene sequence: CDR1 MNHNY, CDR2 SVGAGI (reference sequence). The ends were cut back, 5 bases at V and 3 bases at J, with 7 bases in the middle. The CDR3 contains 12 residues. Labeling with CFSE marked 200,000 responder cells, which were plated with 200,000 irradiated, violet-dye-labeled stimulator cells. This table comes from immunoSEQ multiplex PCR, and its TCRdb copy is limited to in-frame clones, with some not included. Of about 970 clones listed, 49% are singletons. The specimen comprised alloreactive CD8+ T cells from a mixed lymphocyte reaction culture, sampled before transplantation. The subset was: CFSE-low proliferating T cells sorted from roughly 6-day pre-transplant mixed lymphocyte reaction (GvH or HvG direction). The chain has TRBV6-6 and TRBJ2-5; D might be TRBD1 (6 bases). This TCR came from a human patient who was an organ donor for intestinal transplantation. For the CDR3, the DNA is TGTGCCAGCAGTCACAGGGAAGAGACCCAGTACTTC. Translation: CASSHREETQYF.